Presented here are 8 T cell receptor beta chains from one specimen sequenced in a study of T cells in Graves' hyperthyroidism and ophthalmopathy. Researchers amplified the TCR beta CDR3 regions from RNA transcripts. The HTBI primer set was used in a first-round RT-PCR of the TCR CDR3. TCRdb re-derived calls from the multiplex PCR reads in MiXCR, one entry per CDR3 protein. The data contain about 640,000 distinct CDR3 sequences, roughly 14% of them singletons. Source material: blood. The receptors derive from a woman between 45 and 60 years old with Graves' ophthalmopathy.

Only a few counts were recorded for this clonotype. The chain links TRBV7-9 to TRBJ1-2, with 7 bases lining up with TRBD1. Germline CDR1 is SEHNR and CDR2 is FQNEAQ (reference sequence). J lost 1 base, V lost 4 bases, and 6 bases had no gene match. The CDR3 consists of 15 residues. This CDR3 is CASSSTGELNYGYTF. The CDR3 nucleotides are TGTGCCAGCAGCTCCACAGGGGAGCTTAACTATGGCTACACCTTC.

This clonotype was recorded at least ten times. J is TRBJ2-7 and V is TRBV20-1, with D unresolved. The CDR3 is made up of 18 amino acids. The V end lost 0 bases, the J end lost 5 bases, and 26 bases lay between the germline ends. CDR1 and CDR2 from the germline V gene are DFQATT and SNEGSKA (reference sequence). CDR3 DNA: TGCAGTGCTAGAGACCTTTCATCCAATACCCTACCCCTGAACGAGCAGTACTTC. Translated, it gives CSARDLSSNTLPLNEQYF.

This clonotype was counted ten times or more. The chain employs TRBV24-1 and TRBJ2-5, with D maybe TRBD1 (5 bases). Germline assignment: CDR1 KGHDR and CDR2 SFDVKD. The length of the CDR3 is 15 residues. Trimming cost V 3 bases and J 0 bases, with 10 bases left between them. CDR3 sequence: CATSDPDRYQETQYF. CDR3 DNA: TGTGCCACCAGTGATCCTGACAGATACCAAGAGACCCAGTACTTC.

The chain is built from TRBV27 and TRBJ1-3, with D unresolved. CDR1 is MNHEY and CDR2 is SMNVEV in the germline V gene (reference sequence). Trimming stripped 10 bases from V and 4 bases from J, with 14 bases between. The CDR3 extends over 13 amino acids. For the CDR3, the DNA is TGTGCCACCGCCCCGGCGGGAGGAAACACCATATATTTT. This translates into CATAPAGGNTIYF.

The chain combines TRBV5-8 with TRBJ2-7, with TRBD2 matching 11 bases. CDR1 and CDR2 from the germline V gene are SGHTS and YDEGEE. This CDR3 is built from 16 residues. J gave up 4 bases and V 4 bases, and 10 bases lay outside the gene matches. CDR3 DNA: TGTGCCAGCAGCCCGGTCCCGGGACTAGCGGAGTACGAGCAGTACTTC. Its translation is CASSPVPGLAEYEQYF.

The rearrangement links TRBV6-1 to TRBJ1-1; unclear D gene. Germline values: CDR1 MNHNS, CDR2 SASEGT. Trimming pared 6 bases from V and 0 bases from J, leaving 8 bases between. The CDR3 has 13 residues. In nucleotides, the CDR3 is TGTGCCAGCAGAAACAGCTTGAACACTGAAGCTTTCTTT. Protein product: CASRNSLNTEAFF.

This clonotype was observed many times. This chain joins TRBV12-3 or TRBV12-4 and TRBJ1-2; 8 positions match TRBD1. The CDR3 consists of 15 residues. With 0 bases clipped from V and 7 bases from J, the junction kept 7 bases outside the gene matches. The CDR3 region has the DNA TGTGCCAGCAGTTTAGCCCGGCGGACAGGGTCTGGCTACACCTTC. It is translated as CASSLARRTGSGYTF.

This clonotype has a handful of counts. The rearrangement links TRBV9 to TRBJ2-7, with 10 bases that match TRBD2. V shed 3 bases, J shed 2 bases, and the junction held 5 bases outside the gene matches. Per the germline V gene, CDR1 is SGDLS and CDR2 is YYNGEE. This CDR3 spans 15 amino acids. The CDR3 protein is CASSASGRFTYEQYF. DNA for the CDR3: TGTGCCAGCAGCGCTAGCGGGAGATTTACCTACGAGCAGTACTTC. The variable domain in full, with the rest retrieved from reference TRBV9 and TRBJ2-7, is DSGVTQTPKHLITATGQRVTLRCSPRSGDLSVYWYQQSLDQGLQFLIQYYNGEERAKGNILERFSAQQFPDLHSELNLSSLELGDSALYFCASSASGRFTYEQYFGPGTRLTVT.